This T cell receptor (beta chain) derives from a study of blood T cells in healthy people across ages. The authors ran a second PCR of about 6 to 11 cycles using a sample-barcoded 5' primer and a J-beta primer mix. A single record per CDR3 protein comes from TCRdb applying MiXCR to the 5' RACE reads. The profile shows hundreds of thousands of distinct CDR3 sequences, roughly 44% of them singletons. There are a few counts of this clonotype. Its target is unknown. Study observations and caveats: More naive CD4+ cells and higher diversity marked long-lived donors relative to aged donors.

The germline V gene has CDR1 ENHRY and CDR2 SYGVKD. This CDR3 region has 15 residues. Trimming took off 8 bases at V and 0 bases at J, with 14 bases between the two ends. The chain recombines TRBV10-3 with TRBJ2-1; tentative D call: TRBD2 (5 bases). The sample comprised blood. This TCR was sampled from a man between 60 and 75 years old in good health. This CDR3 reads CAIRGKDSSYNEQFF. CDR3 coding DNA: TGTGCCATCCGGGGAAAGGATAGCTCCTACAATGAGCAGTTCTTC.